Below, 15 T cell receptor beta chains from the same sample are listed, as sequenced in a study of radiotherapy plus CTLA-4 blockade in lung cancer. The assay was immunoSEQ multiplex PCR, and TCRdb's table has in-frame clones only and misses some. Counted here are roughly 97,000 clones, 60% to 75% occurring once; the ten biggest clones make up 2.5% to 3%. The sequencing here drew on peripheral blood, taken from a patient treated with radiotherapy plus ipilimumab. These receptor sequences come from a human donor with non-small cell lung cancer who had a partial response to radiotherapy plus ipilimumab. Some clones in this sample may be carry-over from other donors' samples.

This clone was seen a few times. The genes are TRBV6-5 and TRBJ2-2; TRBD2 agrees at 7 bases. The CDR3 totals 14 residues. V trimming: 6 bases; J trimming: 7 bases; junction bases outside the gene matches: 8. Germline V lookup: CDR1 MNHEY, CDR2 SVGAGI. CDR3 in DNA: TGTGCCAGCAGGGAGGGGAGGGCGGTCGGGGAGCTGTTTTTT. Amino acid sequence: CASREGRAVGELFF.

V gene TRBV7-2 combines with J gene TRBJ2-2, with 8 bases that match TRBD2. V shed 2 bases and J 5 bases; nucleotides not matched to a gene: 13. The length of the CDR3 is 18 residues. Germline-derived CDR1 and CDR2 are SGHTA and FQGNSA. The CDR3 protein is CASSLRGGGRSKTGELFF. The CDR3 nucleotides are TGTGCCAGCAGCTTACGCGGGGGCGGGAGGAGTAAAACCGGGGAGCTGTTTTTT.

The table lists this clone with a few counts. This CDR3 is CASSLYSDTQYF. In DNA form, the CDR3 reads TGTGCCAGCAGCCTATACTCGGATACGCAGTATTTT. This chain uses TRBV28 with TRBJ2-3; D ambiguous. The germline CDR1 and CDR2 sequences are MDHEN and SYDVKM. V gave up 6 bases and J gave up 6 bases, with 10 bases separating them. CDR3 length equals 12 residues.

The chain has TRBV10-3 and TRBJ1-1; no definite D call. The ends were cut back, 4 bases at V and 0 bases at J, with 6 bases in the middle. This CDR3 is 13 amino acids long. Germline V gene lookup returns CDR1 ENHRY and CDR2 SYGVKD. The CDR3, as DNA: TGTGCCATCAGTGCCGGGATGAACACTGAAGCTTTCTTT. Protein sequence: CAISAGMNTEAFF.

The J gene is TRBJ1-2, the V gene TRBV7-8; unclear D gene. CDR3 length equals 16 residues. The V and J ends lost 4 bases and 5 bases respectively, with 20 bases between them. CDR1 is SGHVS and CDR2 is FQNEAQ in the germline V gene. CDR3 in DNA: TGTGCCAGCAGCTCTCTCGGGTCGGAAGTGTGGTATGGCTACACCTTC. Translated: CASSSLGSEVWYGYTF.

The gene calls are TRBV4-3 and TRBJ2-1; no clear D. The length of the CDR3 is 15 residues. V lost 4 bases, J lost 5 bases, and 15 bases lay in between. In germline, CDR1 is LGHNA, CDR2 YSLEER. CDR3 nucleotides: TGCGCCAGCAGCCGCTACTATACCTCGAACAATGAGCAGTTCTTC. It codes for CASSRYYTSNNEQFF.

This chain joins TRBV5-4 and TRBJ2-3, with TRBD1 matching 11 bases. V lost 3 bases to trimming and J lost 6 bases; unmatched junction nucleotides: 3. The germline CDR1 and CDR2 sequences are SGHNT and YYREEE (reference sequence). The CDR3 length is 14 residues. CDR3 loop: CASSSDRGRDTQYF. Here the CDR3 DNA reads TGTGCCAGCAGCTCGGACAGGGGGCGGGATACGCAGTATTTT.

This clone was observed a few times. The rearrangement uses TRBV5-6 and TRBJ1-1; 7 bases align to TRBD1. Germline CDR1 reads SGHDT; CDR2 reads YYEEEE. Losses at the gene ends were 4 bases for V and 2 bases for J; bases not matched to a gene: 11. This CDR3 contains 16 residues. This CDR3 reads CASSRNPGQKNTEAFF. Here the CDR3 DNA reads TGTGCCAGCAGCCGAAATCCGGGACAGAAAAACACTGAAGCTTTCTTT.

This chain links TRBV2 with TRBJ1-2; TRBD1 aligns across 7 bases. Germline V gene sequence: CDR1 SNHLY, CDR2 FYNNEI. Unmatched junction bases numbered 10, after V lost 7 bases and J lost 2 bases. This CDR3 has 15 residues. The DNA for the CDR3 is TGTGCCAGCAATCTACAGGGGAGCCCAAACTATGGCTACACCTTC. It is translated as CASNLQGSPNYGYTF. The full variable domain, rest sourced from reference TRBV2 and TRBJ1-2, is EPEVTQTPSHQVTQMGQEVILRCVPISNHLYFYWYRQILGQKVEFLVSFYNNEISEKSEIFDDQFSVERPDGSNFTLKIRSTKLEDSAMYFCASNLQGSPNYGYTFGSGTRLTVV.

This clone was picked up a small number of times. The CDR3 loop is CASSKKTEVSGNTIYF. CDR3 nucleotide sequence: TGTGCCAGCTCAAAGAAGACAGAAGTCTCTGGAAACACCATATATTTT. The rearrangement uses TRBV18 and TRBJ1-3; tentative D call: TRBD1 (5 bases). Germline V gives CDR1 KGHSH, CDR2 LQKENI. V was cut by 5 bases and J by 0 bases, with 14 bases left in between. The CDR3 spans 16 residues.

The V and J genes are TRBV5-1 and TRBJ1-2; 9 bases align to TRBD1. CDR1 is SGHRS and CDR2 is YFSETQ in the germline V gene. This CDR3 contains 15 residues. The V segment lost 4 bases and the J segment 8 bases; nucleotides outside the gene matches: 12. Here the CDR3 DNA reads TGCGCCAGCAGCATCACCGGGACAGGGTCATGGGGCTACACCTTC. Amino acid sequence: CASSITGTGSWGYTF.

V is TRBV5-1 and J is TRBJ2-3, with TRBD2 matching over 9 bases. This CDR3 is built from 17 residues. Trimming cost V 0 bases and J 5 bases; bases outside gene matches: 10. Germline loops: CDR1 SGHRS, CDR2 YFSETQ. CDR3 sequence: CASSLDSAGGQVDTQYF. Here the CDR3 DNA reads TGCGCCAGCAGCTTGGATTCGGCGGGAGGGCAAGTAGATACGCAGTATTTT.

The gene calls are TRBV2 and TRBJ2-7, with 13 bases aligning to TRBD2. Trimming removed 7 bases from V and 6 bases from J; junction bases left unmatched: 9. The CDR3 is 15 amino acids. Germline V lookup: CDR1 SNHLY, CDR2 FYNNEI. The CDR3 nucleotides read TGTGCCAGCACCGGGACTAGCGGGGCGTACGGCGAGCAGTACTTC. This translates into CASTGTSGAYGEQYF.

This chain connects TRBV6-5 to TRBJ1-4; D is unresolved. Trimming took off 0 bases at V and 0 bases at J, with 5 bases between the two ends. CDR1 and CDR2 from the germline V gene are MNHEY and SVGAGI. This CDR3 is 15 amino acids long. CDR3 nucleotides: TGTGCCAGCAGTTACTCTGGGCCAACTAATGAAAAACTGTTTTTT. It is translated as CASSYSGPTNEKLFF.

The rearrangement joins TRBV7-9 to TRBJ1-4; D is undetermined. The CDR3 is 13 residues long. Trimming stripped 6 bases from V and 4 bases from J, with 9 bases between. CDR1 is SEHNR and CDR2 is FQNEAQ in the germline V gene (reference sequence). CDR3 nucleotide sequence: TGTGCCAGCAGTCAAAACAATAATGAAAAACTGTTTTTT. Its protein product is CASSQNNNEKLFF.